A selection of T cell receptor beta chains follows, all from one sample in a study of T cells in localized non-small cell lung cancer. The table came from immunoSEQ multiplex PCR; TCRdb's copy has only in-frame clones and leaves some out. The data show 45,000 to 55,000 clones, around 86% seen once. Sequenced material: peripheral blood, taken before any cancer treatment. These receptors were taken from a male donor at least 60 years old with stage III squamous cell lung carcinoma. Both conserved end residues are part of each CDR3. Each record gives: clone size, D gene, J gene, CDR3 length, V gene, CDR3 protein, CDR3 DNA. A D gene is named only where the DNA matches it firmly. Only part of the rows carry a size: once, few, many, or a class if the clone is expanded.

-	-	TRBJ1-1	12	TRBV2	CATGQTNTEAFF	TGTGCCACCGGACAGACGAACACTGAAGCTTTCTTT
-	-	TRBJ1-1	14	TRBV5-4	CASSLGRGNTEAFF	TGTGCCAGCAGCTTGGGCAGGGGGAACACTGAAGCTTTCTTT
few	TRBD2	TRBJ2-7	15	TRBV27	CASSPNGGAPYEQYF	TGTGCCAGCAGTCCAAACGGGGGGGCCCCCTACGAGCAGTACTTC
-	TRBD2	TRBJ2-3	18	TRBV5-6	CASSLATSGRARTDTQYF	TGTGCCAGCAGCTTGGCGACTAGCGGGAGGGCCAGGACAGATACGCAGTATTTT
-	TRBD2	TRBJ2-1	15	TRBV5-1	CASSTTSGSYNEQFF	TGCGCCAGCAGCACAACTAGCGGCTCCTACAATGAGCAGTTCTTC
-	TRBD1	TRBJ2-1	16	TRBV19	CASSFQGQGMYAQQFF	TGTGCCAGTAGTTTCCAAGGACAGGGGATGTATGCCCAGCAGTTCTTC
-	TRBD2	TRBJ2-7	15	TRBV18	CASSPPAGRAHEQYF	TGTGCCAGCTCACCACCGGCTGGGAGGGCCCACGAGCAGTACTTC
-	-	TRBJ2-3	11	TRBV20-1	CSAPLGDTQYF	TGCAGCGCCCCCCTGGGAGATACGCAGTATTTT
-	TRBD1	TRBJ1-2	14	TRBV6-1	CASSDPQGAYGYTF	TGTGCCAGCAGTGACCCCCAGGGGGCGTATGGCTACACCTTC
-	-	TRBJ1-4	16	TRBV15	CATSRAPPATNEKLFF	TGTGCCACCAGCAGAGCCCCCCCCGCAACTAATGAAAAACTGTTTTTT
-	-	TRBJ1-2	15	TRBV7-9	CASSLGWGGNYGYTF	TGTGCCAGCAGCTTAGGCTGGGGAGGGAACTATGGCTACACCTTC
-	-	TRBJ2-1	12	TRBV7-9	CASSLEVARQFF	TGTGCCAGCAGCTTAGAGGTAGCTAGGCAGTTCTTC